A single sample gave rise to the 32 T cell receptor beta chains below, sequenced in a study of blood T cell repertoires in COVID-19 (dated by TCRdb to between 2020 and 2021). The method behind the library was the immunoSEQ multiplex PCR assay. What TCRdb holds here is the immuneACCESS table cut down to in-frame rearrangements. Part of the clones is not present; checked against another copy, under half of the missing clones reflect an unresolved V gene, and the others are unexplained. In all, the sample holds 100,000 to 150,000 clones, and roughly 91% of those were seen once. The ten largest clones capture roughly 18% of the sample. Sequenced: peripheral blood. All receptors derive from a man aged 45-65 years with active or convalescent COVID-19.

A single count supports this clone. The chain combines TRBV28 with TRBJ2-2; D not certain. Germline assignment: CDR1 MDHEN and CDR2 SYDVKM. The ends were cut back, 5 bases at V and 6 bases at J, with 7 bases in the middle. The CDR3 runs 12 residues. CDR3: CASSPPAGELFF. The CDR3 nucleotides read TGTGCCAGCAGTCCCCCGGCCGGGGAGCTGTTTTTT.

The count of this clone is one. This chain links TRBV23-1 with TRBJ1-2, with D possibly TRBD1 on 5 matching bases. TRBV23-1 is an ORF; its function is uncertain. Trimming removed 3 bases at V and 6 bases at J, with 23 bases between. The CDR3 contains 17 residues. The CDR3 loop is CASSHPRQQPDPHGYTF. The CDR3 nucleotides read TGCGCCAGCAGTCATCCGAGACAGCAACCAGATCCACATGGCTACACCTTC.

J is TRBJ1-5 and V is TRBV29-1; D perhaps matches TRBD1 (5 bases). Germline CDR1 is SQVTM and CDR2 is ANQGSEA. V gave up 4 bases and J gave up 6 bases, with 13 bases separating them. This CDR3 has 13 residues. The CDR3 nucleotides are TGCAGCGTTGTGGGAGGGGCGGGTCAGCCCCAGCATTTT. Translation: CSVVGGAGQPQHF.

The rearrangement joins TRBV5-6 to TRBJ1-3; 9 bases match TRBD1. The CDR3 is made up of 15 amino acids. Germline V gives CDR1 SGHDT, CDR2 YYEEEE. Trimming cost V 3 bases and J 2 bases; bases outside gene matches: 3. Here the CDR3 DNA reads TGTGCCAGCAGCTGGGACAGGGTAACTGGAAACACCATATATTTT. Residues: CASSWDRVTGNTIYF.

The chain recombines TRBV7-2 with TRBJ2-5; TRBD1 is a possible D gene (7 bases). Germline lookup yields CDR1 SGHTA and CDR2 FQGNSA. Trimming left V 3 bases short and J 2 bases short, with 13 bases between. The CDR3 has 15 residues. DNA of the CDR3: TGTGCCAGCAGCTTTCCCGCAGGGGGGCAAGAGACCCAGTACTTC. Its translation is CASSFPAGGQETQYF.

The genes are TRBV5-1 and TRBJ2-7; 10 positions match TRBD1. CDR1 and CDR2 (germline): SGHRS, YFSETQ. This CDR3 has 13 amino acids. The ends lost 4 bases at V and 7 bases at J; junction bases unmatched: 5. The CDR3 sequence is CASSPRTGGEQYF. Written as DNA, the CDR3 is TGCGCCAGCAGCCCACGGACAGGGGGGGAGCAGTACTTC.

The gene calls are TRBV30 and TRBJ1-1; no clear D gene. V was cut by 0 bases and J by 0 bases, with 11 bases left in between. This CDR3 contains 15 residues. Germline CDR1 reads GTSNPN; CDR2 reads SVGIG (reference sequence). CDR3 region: CAWSVSAGMNTEAFF. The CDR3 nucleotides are TGTGCCTGGAGTGTATCTGCAGGCATGAACACTGAAGCTTTCTTT.

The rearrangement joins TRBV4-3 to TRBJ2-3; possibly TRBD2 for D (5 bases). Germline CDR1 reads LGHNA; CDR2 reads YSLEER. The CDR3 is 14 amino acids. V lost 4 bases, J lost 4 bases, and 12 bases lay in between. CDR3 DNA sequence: TGCGCCAGCAGCCCGACGGAGGTATCAGATACGCAGTATTTT. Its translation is CASSPTEVSDTQYF.

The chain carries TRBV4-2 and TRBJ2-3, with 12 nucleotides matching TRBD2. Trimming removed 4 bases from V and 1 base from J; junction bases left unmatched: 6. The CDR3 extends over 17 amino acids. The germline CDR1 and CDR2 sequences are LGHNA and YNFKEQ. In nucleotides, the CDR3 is TGTGCCAGCAGCCCCGGCCTAGCGGGGGGGGGCACAGATACGCAGTATTTT. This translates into CASSPGLAGGGTDTQYF.

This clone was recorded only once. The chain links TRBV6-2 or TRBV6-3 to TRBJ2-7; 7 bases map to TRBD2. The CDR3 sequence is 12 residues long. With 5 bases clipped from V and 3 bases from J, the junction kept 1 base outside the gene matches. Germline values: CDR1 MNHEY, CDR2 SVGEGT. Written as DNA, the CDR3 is TGTGCCAGCAGTCGCGGGGGCTACGAGCAGTACTTC. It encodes CASSRGGYEQYF.

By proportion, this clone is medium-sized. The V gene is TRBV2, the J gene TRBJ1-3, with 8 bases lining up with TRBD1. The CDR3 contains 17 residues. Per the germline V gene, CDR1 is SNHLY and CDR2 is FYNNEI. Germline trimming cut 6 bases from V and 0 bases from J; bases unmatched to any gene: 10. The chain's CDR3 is CASSPGQDSLSGNTIYF. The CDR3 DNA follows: TGTGCCAGCAGCCCGGGACAGGACTCCCTCTCTGGAAACACCATATATTTT.

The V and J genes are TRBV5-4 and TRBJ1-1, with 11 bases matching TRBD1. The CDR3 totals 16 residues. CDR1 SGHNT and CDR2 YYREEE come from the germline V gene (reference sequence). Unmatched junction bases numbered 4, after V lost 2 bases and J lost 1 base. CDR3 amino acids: CASSLLGQGANTEAFF. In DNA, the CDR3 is TGTGCCAGCAGCTTACTTGGACAGGGGGCGAACACTGAAGCTTTCTTT.

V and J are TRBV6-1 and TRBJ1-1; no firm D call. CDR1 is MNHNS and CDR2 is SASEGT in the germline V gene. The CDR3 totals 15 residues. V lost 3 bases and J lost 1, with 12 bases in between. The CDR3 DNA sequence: TGTGCCAGCAGTGATGCCGGGGTGGGGAACACTGAAGCTTTCTTT. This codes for CASSDAGVGNTEAFF.

CDR3 sequence reads: CASRPPPGQENPPYEQYF. CDR3 DNA sequence: TGTGCCAGCAGACCTCCTCCGGGACAGGAAAACCCCCCCTACGAGCAGTACTTC. V is TRBV28 and J is TRBJ2-7, with TRBD1 identical over 8 bases. Germline CDR1 MDHEN, CDR2 SYDVKM. The CDR3 is made up of 18 amino acids. The J segment lost 2 bases and the V segment lost 6 bases, leaving 18 bases of the junction unmatched.

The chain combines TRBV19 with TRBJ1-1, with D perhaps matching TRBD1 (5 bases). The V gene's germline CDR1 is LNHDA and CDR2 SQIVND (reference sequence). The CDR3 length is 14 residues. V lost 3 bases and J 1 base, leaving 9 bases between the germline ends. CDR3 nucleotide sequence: TGTGCCAGTAGTATTTGGGGGGGGAACACTGAAGCTTTCTTT. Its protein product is CASSIWGGNTEAFF.

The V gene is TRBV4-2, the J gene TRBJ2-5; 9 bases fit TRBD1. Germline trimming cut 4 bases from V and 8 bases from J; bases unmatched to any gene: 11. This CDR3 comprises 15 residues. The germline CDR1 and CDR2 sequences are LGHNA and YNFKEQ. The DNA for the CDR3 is TGTGCCAGCAGCCTTAATAGGAGGGACAGGGCCACCCAGTACTTC. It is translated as CASSLNRRDRATQYF.

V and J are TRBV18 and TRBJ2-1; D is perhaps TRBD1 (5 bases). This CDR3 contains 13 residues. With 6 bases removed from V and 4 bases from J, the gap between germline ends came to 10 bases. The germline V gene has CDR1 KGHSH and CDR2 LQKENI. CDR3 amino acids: CASSPGQYNEQFF. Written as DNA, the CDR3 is TGTGCCAGCTCCCCCGGACAATACAATGAGCAGTTCTTC.

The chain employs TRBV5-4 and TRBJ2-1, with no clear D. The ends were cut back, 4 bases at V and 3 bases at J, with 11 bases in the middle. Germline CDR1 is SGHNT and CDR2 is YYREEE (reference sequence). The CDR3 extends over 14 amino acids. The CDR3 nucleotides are TGTGCCAGCAGCCAGACACCCGGCTACAATGAGCAGTTCTTC. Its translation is CASSQTPGYNEQFF.

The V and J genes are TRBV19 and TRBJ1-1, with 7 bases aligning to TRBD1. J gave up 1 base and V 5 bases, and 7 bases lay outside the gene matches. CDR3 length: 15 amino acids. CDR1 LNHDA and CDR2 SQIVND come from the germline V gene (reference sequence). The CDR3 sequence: CASSAPQGTNTEAFF. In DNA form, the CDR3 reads TGTGCCAGTAGTGCCCCACAGGGGACGAACACTGAAGCTTTCTTT. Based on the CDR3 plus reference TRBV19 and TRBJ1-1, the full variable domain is DGGITQSPKYLFRKEGQNVTLSCEQNLNHDAMYWYRQDPGQGLRLIYYSQIVNDFQKGDIAEGYSVSREKKESFPLTVTSAQKNPTAFYLCASSAPQGTNTEAFFGQGTRLTVV.

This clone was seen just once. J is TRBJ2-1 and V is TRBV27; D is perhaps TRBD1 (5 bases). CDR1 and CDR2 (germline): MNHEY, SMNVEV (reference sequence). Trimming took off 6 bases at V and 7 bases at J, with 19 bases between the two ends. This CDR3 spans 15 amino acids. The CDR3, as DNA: TGTGCCAGCAGAATACCCAAAGCAAGGGGTAATGAGCAGTTCTTC. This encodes CASRIPKARGNEQFF.

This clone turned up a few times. The CDR3 region has the DNA TGTGCCAGCAGCTTAGTTCAGGGGGAGACCCAGTACTTC. This gives the protein CASSLVQGETQYF. V and J are TRBV7-9 and TRBJ2-5; a possible D gene is TRBD1 (6 bases). Germline CDR1 reads SEHNR; CDR2 reads FQNEAQ (reference sequence). The CDR3 totals 13 residues. V was shortened by 1 base and J by 5 bases, with 8 bases between the two germline ends.

DNA for the CDR3: TGTGCCAGCAGCCCAAATCTGGGACTAGCGGGGGGCACAGATACGCAGTATTTT. Translated, it gives CASSPNLGLAGGTDTQYF. The V and J genes are TRBV5-4 and TRBJ2-3; 14 bases are shared with TRBD2. This CDR3 has 18 amino acids. The J segment lost 1 base and the V segment lost 4 bases, leaving 8 bases of the junction unmatched. Germline CDR1 is SGHNT and CDR2 is YYREEE (reference sequence). The whole variable domain, remainder taken from reference TRBV5-4 and TRBJ2-3, is ETGVTQSPTHLIKTRGQQVTLRCSSQSGHNTVSWYQQALGQGPQFIFQYYREEENGRGNFPPRFSGLQFPNYSSELNVNALELDDSALYLCASSPNLGLAGGTDTQYFGPGTRLTVL.

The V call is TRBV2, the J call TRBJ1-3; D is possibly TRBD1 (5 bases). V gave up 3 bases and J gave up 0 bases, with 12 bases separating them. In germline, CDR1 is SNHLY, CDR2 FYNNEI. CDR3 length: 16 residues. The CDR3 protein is CASSEARTYSGNTIYF. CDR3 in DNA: TGTGCCAGCAGTGAGGCCAGGACATACTCTGGAAACACCATATATTTT.

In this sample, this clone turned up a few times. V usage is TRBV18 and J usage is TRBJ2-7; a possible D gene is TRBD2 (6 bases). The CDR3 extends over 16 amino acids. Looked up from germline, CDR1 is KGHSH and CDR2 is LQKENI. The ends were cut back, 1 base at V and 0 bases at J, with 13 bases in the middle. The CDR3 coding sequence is TGTGCCAGCTCACCACGGGCTGGAGGGAGCTCCTACGAGCAGTACTTC. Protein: CASSPRAGGSSYEQYF.

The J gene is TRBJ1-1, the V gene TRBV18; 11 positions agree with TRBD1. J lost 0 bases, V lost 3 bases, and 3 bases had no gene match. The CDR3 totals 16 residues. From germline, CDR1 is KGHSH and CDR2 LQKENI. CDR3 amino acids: CASSPGQGAMNTEAFF. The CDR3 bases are TGTGCCAGCTCACCCGGACAGGGGGCCATGAACACTGAAGCTTTCTTT. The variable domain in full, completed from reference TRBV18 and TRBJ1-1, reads NAGVMQNPRHLVRRRGQEARLRCSPMKGHSHVYWYRQLPEEGLKFMVYLQKENIIDESGMPKERFSAEFPKEGPSILRIQQVVRGDSAAYFCASSPGQGAMNTEAFFGQGTRLTVV.

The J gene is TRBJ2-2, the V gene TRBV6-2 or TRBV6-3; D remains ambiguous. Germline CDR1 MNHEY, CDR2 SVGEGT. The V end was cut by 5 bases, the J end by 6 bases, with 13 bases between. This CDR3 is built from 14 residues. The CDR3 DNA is TGTGCCAGCAGTAAGGCTAGTGGATCCGGGGAGCTGTTTTTT. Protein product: CASSKASGSGELFF.

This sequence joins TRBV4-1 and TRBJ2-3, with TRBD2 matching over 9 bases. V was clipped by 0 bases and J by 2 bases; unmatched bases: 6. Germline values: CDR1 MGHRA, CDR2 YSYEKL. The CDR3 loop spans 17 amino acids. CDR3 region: CASSQEGAGGNTDTQYF. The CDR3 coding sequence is TGCGCCAGCAGCCAAGAGGGAGCGGGGGGCAACACAGATACGCAGTATTTT.

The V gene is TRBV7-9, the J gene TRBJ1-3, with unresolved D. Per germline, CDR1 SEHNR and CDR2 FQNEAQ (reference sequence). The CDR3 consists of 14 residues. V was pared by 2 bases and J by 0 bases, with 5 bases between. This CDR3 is CASSLPGSGNTIYF. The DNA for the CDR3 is TGTGCCAGCAGCTTACCGGGCTCTGGAAACACCATATATTTT.

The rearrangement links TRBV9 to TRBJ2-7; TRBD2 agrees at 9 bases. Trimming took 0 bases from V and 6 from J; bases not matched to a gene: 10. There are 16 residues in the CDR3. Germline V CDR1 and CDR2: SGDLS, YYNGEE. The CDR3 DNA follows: TGTGCCAGCAGCGTAGATCCTAGCGGGACGAGGGGCGAGCAGTACTTC. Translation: CASSVDPSGTRGEQYF.

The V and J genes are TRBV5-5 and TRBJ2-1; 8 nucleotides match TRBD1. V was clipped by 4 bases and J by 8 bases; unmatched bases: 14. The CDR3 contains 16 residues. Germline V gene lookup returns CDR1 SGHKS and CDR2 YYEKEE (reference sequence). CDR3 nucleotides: TGTGCCAGCAGCGTTAGACTCCGGGACAGGTACCATGAGCAGTTCTTC. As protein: CASSVRLRDRYHEQFF.

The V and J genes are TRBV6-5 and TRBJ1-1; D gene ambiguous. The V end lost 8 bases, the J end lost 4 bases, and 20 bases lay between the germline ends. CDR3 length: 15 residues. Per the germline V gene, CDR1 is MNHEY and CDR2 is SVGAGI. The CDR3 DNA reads TGTGCCAGCTTAGTGGAAATAGCTCGGGGCACTGAAGCTTTCTTT. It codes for CASLVEIARGTEAFF.

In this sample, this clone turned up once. The CDR3 protein is CASSLGLAGEQYF. CDR3 sequence (DNA): TGTGCCAGCAGCTTGGGTCTAGCAGGCGAGCAGTACTTC. The J gene is TRBJ2-7, the V gene TRBV5-6, with D perhaps TRBD2 (5 bases). CDR3 length: 13 amino acids. Germline CDR1 and CDR2: SGHDT and YYEEEE. The ends were cut back, 0 bases at V and 6 bases at J, with 10 bases in the middle.